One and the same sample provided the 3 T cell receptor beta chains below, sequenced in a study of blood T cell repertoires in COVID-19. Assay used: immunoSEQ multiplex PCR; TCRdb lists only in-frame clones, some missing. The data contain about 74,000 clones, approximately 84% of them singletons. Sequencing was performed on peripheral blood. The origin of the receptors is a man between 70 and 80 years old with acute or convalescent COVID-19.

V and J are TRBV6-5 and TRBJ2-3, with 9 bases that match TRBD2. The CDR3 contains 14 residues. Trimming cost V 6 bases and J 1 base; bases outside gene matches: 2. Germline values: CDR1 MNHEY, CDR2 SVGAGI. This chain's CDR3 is CASSERGGTDTQYF. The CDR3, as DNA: TGTGCCAGCAGCGAGCGGGGGGGCACAGATACGCAGTATTTT.

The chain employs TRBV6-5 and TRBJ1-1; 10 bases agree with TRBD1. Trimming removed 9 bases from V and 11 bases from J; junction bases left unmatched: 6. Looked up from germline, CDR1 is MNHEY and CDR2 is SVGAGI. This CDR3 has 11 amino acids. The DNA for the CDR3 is TGTGCCAGTGACAGGGGGCAGGAGGCTTTCTTT. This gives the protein CASDRGQEAFF.

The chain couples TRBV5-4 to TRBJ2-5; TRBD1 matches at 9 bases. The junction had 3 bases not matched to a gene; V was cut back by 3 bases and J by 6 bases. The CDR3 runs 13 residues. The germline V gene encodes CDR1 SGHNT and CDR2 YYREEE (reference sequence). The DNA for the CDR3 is TGTGCCAGCAGCTCACAGGGGGCGAAGACCCAGTACTTC. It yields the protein CASSSQGAKTQYF.